This T cell receptor (beta chain) was recorded in a study of T-cell reconstitution after alpha-beta-depleted transplantation in children. Unique molecular identifiers were used to barcode this TCRbeta library. TCRdb reprocessed the PCR reads with MiXCR, giving one entry per CDR3 protein. This sample yields fewer than 750,000 distinct CDR3 sequences, of which more than 20% are seen a single time; 14% belongs to the top ten. A few counts support this clonotype. As yet, its antigen is unknown. Study-wide results and limits: Recipient T cells and thymic progenitors that survived gave rise to the high TCRbeta diversity observed at day 60 in some patients. Approximately two months post-transplant, alpha-beta T cells reportedly originated from several hundred expanded graft clones.

The TCR comes from a boy less than two years old who had a stem cell transplant for acute myeloid leukemia, so the T cells may come from the graft donor. This specimen consisted of PBMCs, mostly from graft donor cells, obtained 360 days after TCRalphabeta/CD19-depleted stem cell transplant.

The CDR3 coding sequence is TGTGCCAGCAGTCCGTTCGGTTACCCCGGGGAGCTGTTTTTT. It is translated as CASSPFGYPGELFF. The V gene is TRBV12-3 or TRBV12-4, the J gene TRBJ2-2; no reliable D call. This CDR3 spans 14 amino acids. Trimming cost V 5 bases and J 6 bases, with 13 bases left between them.